This T cell receptor (beta chain) appears in the sequencing data of a study of cytomegalovirus exposure and HLA in healthy donors (dated by TCRdb to the late 2010s). Some background on the complete study: An earlier analysis of a few hundred of the donors reported approximately 260 Gb of sequence data and around 100 million unique TCR beta sequences obtained from around 180 million T cells. Both class I and class II loci were covered by HLA typing, at four-digit resolution. Of the roughly 410 genotyped donors, more than 75% were placed in the genetic ancestry cluster associated with self-reported Caucasian donors. Around 330 gigabases of sequencing data and roughly 80 million unique TCR sequences made up an early release that covered about 640 HLA-typed donors. The later analysis used no new phenotypic data to find candidate immune exposures, relying instead on TCR beta sequences and their occurrence across donors. To study patterns of TCR occurrence, a later analysis re-analyzed previously published TCR beta repertoires from 550 to 800 donors and added high-resolution HLA genotyping. Donor age, sex, ethnicity and CMV serostatus were compiled together with the repertoire data. Roughly 5 DR-DQ haplotypes were handled as single units for association and clustering, since linkage in the cohort was strong. All discovery cohort repertoires had been generated using a single sequencing platform. Besides the first cohort of 666 subjects, a separate validation cohort made up of 95 to 150 different subjects was used. The study was designed to test whether signatures of past pathogen exposure could be identified by cataloging public T cell receptors. The study combined high-throughput TCR immunosequencing, statistical association of individual TCRs with disease status, and machine learning to predict cytomegalovirus infection status. A later genetic analysis used genome-wide SNP genotypes for about three fifths of the 666 donors, treating that subset as a discovery cohort. Among 300 to 450 genotyped donors of the cohort, an average of roughly 240,000 unique TCR beta nucleotide sequences were sequenced per donor, about a sixth of them non-productive. The study used immunosequencing to profile the T cell repertoires of approximately 690 subjects and linked those repertoires to cytomegalovirus serostatus. To decide whether each TCR beta V gene segment behaved as functional or pseudogenic, an earlier analysis of some 600 of the donors relied on high-throughput TCR beta sequencing. The number of typed donors differed by locus: 629-630 for A, B, C, DRB1 and DQB1; some 500 for DQA1; around 610 for DPA1; and roughly 470 for DPB1.

The cohort comprised 670 or so healthy bone marrow donors. Cohort members were all nominally healthy when sampled, although unrecorded immune exposures were likely present. The donor tested CMV seropositive and was one of the 289 seropositive cohort members. Each donor provided a peripheral blood sample, and peripheral blood mononuclear cells were used for TCR beta sequencing. Genomic DNA extraction from the blood cell samples was performed with the Qiagen DNeasy Blood Extraction Kit. Overall results and qualifications from the work: Because counts were too low, approximately 15 rarely observed V segments, including chromosome 9 orphons, were excluded from the earlier analysis of about 500 of the donors. The only immune exposure information available for the cohort was CMV serostatus. Most TCR sequences were observed very rarely across donors, whereas some public TCRs were present in many individuals. Assigning TCR associations to individual alleles was difficult when HLA alleles, especially DR and DQ, strongly co-occurred. A further reported finding was that TCR beta sequences accurately predicted the HLA-A and HLA-B alleles for most subjects in the first cohort. In vitro tests confirmed that a few of the cytomegalovirus-associated TCR beta chains recognize cytomegalovirus antigens. In a later analysis, the rate of TCR association differed among HLA loci, with DRB1 alleles having the most associated TCRs and HLA-C alleles having the fewest. Because some donors lacked HLA typing at each locus, the association tests relied only on the typed subset. In an earlier analysis of roughly 560 of the donors, most TCR beta V segments were observed in productive rearrangements about 87% or about 30% of the time, broadly matching IMGT annotations. According to the authors, the approach could potentially be generalized to other disease states and immunological phenotypes. A cluster of highly shared sequence variants was judged likely to represent a technical artifact of the sequencing pipeline. Linkage disequilibrium might explain the correlated functional status among segregating V segments, but an unknown experimental factor could not be excluded. Compared with the roughly 700-donor mean, donors in an Asian-associated ancestry cluster had fewer N-insertions in productive TCRs, according to a later genetic analysis. A later genetic analysis associated a missense DCLRE1C variant with V-gene and J-gene trimming of TCR beta chains, and an independent cohort replicated the association. The classifier was reported to diagnose cytomegalovirus status with high specificity and sensitivity in both the original and validation cohorts. The study gave a list of over 150 TCR beta chains associated with cytomegalovirus. Most CMV-associated TCR beta chains appeared to be HLA-restricted in a later analysis, and the HLA associations seemed to be driven largely by CMV exposure. According to a later analysis, parvovirus B19, influenza, CMV and Epstein-Barr virus appeared linked to several top co-occurrence clusters. The 87-base-pair reads could not distinguish some IMGT-functional V segments, including TRBV6-2 and TRBV6-3, so those segments were excluded. Presence/absence analyses assumed roughly uniform sequencing depth across donors, an assumption that may not hold. Only TCR beta chains were sequenced in this cohort, and the absence of alpha or paired-chain data limited detectable features. In a later analysis, HLA-associated TCR beta chains showed more clonal expansion and lower generation probabilities than non-associated chains that were equally common. At a false discovery rate of 0.05, a later analysis linked 15,000 to 20,000 TCR beta sequences to specific HLA alleles.

Worth noting for this clone: Its specific antigen is unknown.

The library was obtained by the immunoSEQ multiplex PCR assay. The multiplex PCR relied on a mix of 60 forward primers for TCR Vbeta segments and 13 reverse primers for TCR Jbeta segments. A multiplex PCR assay on genomic DNA amplified the CDR3 region of rearranged TCR beta genes. Amplified TCR beta libraries were sequenced as 87-base-pair reads on the Illumina HiSeq System. The source study handled its data this way. In a later analysis, some 80 million unique TCR beta chains were counted across the 500 to 850 repertoires, and around 10 million of these chains were shared by at least two donors. Raw reads were error-corrected and collapsed into unique sequences by a nearest-neighbor algorithm in which closely related sequences were merged to remove PCR and sequencing errors. To assign V, D and J gene segments, CDR3 sequences were aligned to IMGT reference sequences. For a sequence to be retained, at least a six-nucleotide match to both a V gene segment and a J gene segment was required. Rearrangements were classified as productive when the CDR3 lacked stop codons and remained in frame with V and J, and all other rearrangements were classified as non-productive. CDR3 was defined by IMGT convention, running from the second conserved V-encoded cysteine to the conserved J-encoded phenylalanine. The earlier analysis of about 610 of the donors excluded any sequence lacking an unambiguous match to a single V gene segment. An earlier analysis of just under 600 of the donors called V segments functional above 56.7% productive rearrangements and segregating when the between-donor standard deviation exceeded 5%. To diagnose cytomegalovirus status from the catalog of TCR beta chain sequences, a statistical classification framework was built. In a later analysis, V and J genes were assigned by comparing TCR nucleotide sequences against IMGT/GENE-DB human TR gene sequences. In a later analysis, CDR3 sequences and most-parsimonious VDJ recombination scenarios were assigned using the TCRdist pipeline. In a later analysis, each TCR beta chain was defined by its CDR3 amino acid sequence together with its V-gene family, and reads without a unique V-gene family were excluded. In a later analysis, 450 to 600 highly shared, low-generation-probability nucleotide sequences were removed to address suspected cross-contamination and a sequencing artifact. In a later analysis, a clonal expansion index for each public chain was calculated from normalized within-repertoire ranks of inferred template counts. In a later analysis, generation probabilities were computed with a VDJ recombination model fitted to out-of-frame rearrangements, and the resulting probabilities were checked against IGoR. In a later analysis, TCR-TCR, TCR-HLA and TCR-CMV co-occurrence was scored with hypergeometric tests, and a repertoire-size bias correction was applied to TCR pairs. To estimate false discovery rates, a later analysis permuted the HLA or CMV assignments 20 times. A later analysis grouped co-occurring TCRs with DBSCAN, adding TCRdist sequence similarity when clustering within HLA-allele-positive subsets. For co-occurrence clustering, repertoires with fewer than 30,000 or more than 120,000 public chains were excluded, along with four to six repertoires with anomalous nucleotide sharing. TCRdb took over this immuneACCESS table, retaining in-frame rearrangements with V and J assigned. Such tables are incomplete; in checked studies, under half of the missing clones stem from an unresolved V gene, and the remainder is unexplained. V, J and clone size derive from that table, while D and trimming were established from the DNA sequence. This sample's table carries 180,000 or so clones. The ten biggest clones cover 0.75% to 0.85% of the sample.

The germline V gene (reference sequence) yields LNHNV for CDR1 and YYDKDF for CDR2. Its CDR3 holds 16 amino acids, cysteine through phenylalanine. Only the CDR3 DNA is retained, 48 bases long and in frame from the first base. Relative to germline, V is 1 base shorter and J is 5 bases shorter, with 14 bases between their ends. Sequencing input: PBMCs. This receptor was identified in a woman aged 18 to 35 in good health and CMV-seropositive. The chain is encoded by TRBV15 joined to TRBJ1-4, with no D gene named confidently. The DNA sequence is TGTGCCACCAGCAGAGTGAGTGCCTCAATGAATGAAAAACTGTTTTTT. It translates as CATSRVSASMNEKLFF.